These T cell receptor beta chains were read from a single sample in a study of brain T cells in children with intractable seizures. Assay used: immunoSEQ multiplex PCR; TCRdb lists only in-frame clones, some missing. The top ten clones hold 0.3% to 0.4% of a sample with approximately 60,000 clones, 95% to 97% of them seen once. The specimen was peripheral blood, collected at surgery. These receptors came from a boy under two years old with focal cortical dysplasia and intractable seizures. CDR3s include the opening cysteine and the closing phenylalanine or tryptophan. D genes are given only for firm matches. The size entry is marked missing in some rows and otherwise reads once, few, many or a size class.

v_gene: TRBV5-1; d_gene: .; j_gene: TRBJ2-7; abundance: .; CDR3nt: TGCGCCAGCAGCTTGGAATCCAGGGCCTCCTACGAGCAGTACTTC; CDR3aa: CASSLESRASYEQYF
v_gene: TRBV3-1/TRBV3-2; d_gene: .; j_gene: TRBJ2-1; abundance: once; CDR3nt: TGTGCCAGCAGCCAAGATGTGACTAGTGTTAATGAGCAGTTCTTC; CDR3aa: CASSQDVTSVNEQFF
v_gene: TRBV4-1; d_gene: TRBD2; j_gene: TRBJ2-5; abundance: .; CDR3nt: TGCGCCAGCAGCCAAGAAACAGCGGGGGGGTGGGAGACCCAGTACTTC; CDR3aa: CASSQETAGGWETQYF
v_gene: TRBV5-1; d_gene: .; j_gene: TRBJ1-1; abundance: .; CDR3nt: TGCGCCAGCAGGGTTGACAGGCAGAACACTGAAGCTTTCTTT; CDR3aa: CASRVDRQNTEAFF
v_gene: TRBV6-6; d_gene: .; j_gene: TRBJ1-1; abundance: .; CDR3nt: TGTGCCAGCAGTCAAGACACTGAAGCTTTCTTT; CDR3aa: CASSQDTEAFF
v_gene: TRBV4-2; d_gene: .; j_gene: TRBJ2-2; abundance: .; CDR3nt: TGTGCCAGCAGCCAAGCGGGAGCCGTCGGGGAGCTGTTTTTT; CDR3aa: CASSQAGAVGELFF
v_gene: TRBV6-6; d_gene: .; j_gene: TRBJ2-7; abundance: .; CDR3nt: TGTGCCAGCAGTTACCCGGAACACTACGAGCAGTACTTC; CDR3aa: CASSYPEHYEQYF
v_gene: TRBV7-6; d_gene: .; j_gene: TRBJ1-4; abundance: once; CDR3nt: TGTGCCAGCAGCTTAGACCCCCCGTGGAGCTCTAGACTTAATGAAAAACTGTTTTTT; CDR3aa: CASSLDPPWSSRLNEKLFF
v_gene: TRBV10-1; d_gene: .; j_gene: TRBJ2-4; abundance: .; CDR3nt: TGCGCCAGCGGTCGGGAAGCCAAAAACATTCAGTACTTC; CDR3aa: CASGREAKNIQYF
v_gene: TRBV4-1; d_gene: .; j_gene: TRBJ2-7; abundance: .; CDR3nt: TGCGCCAGCAGCCAAGCTGCGGACGGACCCTTCTACGAGCAGTACTTC; CDR3aa: CASSQAADGPFYEQYF
v_gene: TRBV9; d_gene: .; j_gene: TRBJ1-3; abundance: .; CDR3nt: TGTGCCAGCAGCGTAGGATCGGCCTCTGGAAACACCATATATTTT; CDR3aa: CASSVGSASGNTIYF
v_gene: TRBV11-1; d_gene: .; j_gene: TRBJ1-2; abundance: .; CDR3nt: TGTGCCAGCAGCCCATTCACCCGGACAGCATACTATGGCTACACCTTC; CDR3aa: CASSPFTRTAYYGYTF
v_gene: TRBV4-1; d_gene: .; j_gene: TRBJ1-5; abundance: .; CDR3nt: TGCGCCAGCAGCCAACTCCTATATACGAACAATCAGCCCCAGCATTTT; CDR3aa: CASSQLLYTNNQPQHF
v_gene: TRBV9; d_gene: .; j_gene: TRBJ1-1; abundance: once; CDR3nt: TGTGCCAGCAGCGCAAGGAGGAGGGACACTGAAGCTTTCTTT; CDR3aa: CASSARRRDTEAFF
v_gene: TRBV5-1; d_gene: .; j_gene: TRBJ2-2; abundance: .; CDR3nt: TGCGCCAGCAGCTTGGGTGCACTGGGAGTAAGGACCGGGGAGCTGTTTTTT; CDR3aa: CASSLGALGVRTGELFF
v_gene: TRBV11-2; d_gene: .; j_gene: TRBJ1-6; abundance: .; CDR3nt: TGTGCCAGCAGCCACTTCCCGGGAGGGGATTCACCCCTCCACTTT; CDR3aa: CASSHFPGGDSPLHF
v_gene: TRBV11-2; d_gene: .; j_gene: TRBJ2-7; abundance: .; CDR3nt: TGTGCCAGCAGCTTATTGCCTTACGAGCAGTACTTC; CDR3aa: CASSLLPYEQYF
v_gene: TRBV14; d_gene: TRBD1; j_gene: TRBJ2-7; abundance: .; CDR3nt: TGTGCCAGCAGTCGCACAGGGGGGTACGAGCAGTACTTC; CDR3aa: CASSRTGGYEQYF
v_gene: TRBV19; d_gene: TRBD2; j_gene: TRBJ2-1; abundance: few; CDR3nt: TGTGCCAGTAGTATCCGGACTAGCGGGGGCTACAATGAGCAGTTCTTC; CDR3aa: CASSIRTSGGYNEQFF
v_gene: TRBV5-6; d_gene: TRBD1; j_gene: TRBJ2-5; abundance: .; CDR3nt: TGTGCCAGCAGCTTTGGGTTGACAGGGGTCGGAGAGACCCAGTACTTC; CDR3aa: CASSFGLTGVGETQYF
v_gene: TRBV21-1; d_gene: .; j_gene: TRBJ1-5; abundance: .; CDR3nt: TGTGCCAGCAGCAAAGTCGGTGAAAAATGGACAGGCAGCAATCAGCCCCAGCATTTT; CDR3aa: CASSKVGEKWTGSNQPQHF
v_gene: TRBV21-1; d_gene: .; j_gene: TRBJ1-4; abundance: once; CDR3nt: TGTGCCAGCAGTCCAGGACTGGGGGGCGATGAAAAACTGTTTTTT; CDR3aa: CASSPGLGGDEKLFF